This entry lists 5 T cell receptor beta chains sequenced from one sample in a study of shared clonotypes between healthy human individuals. Only in-frame clones appear in the TCRdb table, and some are missing; sequencing was by immunoSEQ multiplex PCR. Among about 980,000 clones listed, 70% to 85% were seen once. Specimen: memory CD4+ T cells sorted from blood. This sample's subset: CD45RA-negative fraction. These receptors came from a man younger than 35 in good health.

The chain employs TRBV18 and TRBJ2-5, with 7 bases that match TRBD1. The CDR3 length is 16 residues. V was pared by 5 bases and J by 2 bases, with 11 bases of the junction left unmatched. CDR1 and CDR2 from the germline V gene are KGHSH and LQKENI. This CDR3 reads CASSINPPGQQETQYF. The CDR3 DNA follows: TGTGCCAGCTCAATAAACCCGCCGGGACAGCAAGAGACCCAGTACTTC. Filled out from reference TRBV18 and TRBJ2-5, the complete variable domain reads NAGVMQNPRHLVRRRGQEARLRCSPMKGHSHVYWYRQLPEEGLKFMVYLQKENIIDESGMPKERFSAEFPKEGPSILRIQQVVRGDSAAYFCASSINPPGQQETQYFGPGTRLLVL.

This clone was recorded only once. The rearrangement uses TRBV12-5 and TRBJ2-7, with D possibly TRBD2 on 6 matching bases. The CDR3 contains 12 residues. V was trimmed by 8 bases and J by 4 bases, leaving 12 bases between them. Germline CDR1 reads LGHNT; CDR2 reads FRNRAP. The CDR3 sequence: CASQTRGYEQYF. The CDR3 bases are TGTGCTAGTCAAACACGGGGGTACGAGCAGTACTTC.

With respect to this clone: This sample includes further DNA sequences coding for the same CDR3. The J gene is TRBJ2-1, the V gene TRBV5-1; no clear D. CDR3 length: 14 amino acids. Germline values: CDR1 SGHRS, CDR2 YFSETQ. Trimming took off 0 bases at V and 0 bases at J, with 4 bases between the two ends. CDR3 DNA sequence: TGCGCCAGCAGCTTGGACAGCTCCTACAATGAGCAGTTCTTC. Its protein is CASSLDSSYNEQFF.

Turning to this clone: The identical CDR3 is also encoded by other nucleotide sequences in the sample. The chain uses TRBV7-2 and TRBJ2-7, with D unclear. V gave up 5 bases and J gave up 4 bases, with 6 bases separating them. There are 11 residues in the CDR3. Germline assignment: CDR1 SGHTA and CDR2 FQGNSA. In DNA, the CDR3 is TGTGCCAGCAGCCCCAGTTACGAGCAGTACTTC. It codes for CASSPSYEQYF.

The sample holds one count of this clone. The chain has TRBV9 and TRBJ2-1; 14 nucleotides agree with TRBD2. CDR3 length equals 16 residues. Per germline, CDR1 SGDLS and CDR2 YYNGEE. V dropped 4 bases and J dropped 9; count of bases not matched to a gene: 9. CDR3 protein: CASSYGGTSGGIEQFF. Written as DNA, the CDR3 is TGTGCCAGCAGCTATGGAGGGACTAGCGGGGGAATTGAGCAGTTCTTC.